One and the same sample provided the 26 T cell receptor beta chains below, sequenced in a study of T cells in Graves' hyperthyroidism and ophthalmopathy. TCR beta CDR3 regions were amplified from RNA transcripts. HTBI primers were used for first-round RT-PCR of the TCR CDR3. TCRdb fed the multiplex PCR reads into MiXCR, producing one record per CDR3 protein. This table holds approximately 690,000 distinct CDR3 sequences, approximately 15% found once. The sample was blood. These receptors were obtained from a woman aged 50 to 65 with Graves' ophthalmopathy.

The genes are TRBV6-2 or TRBV6-3 and TRBJ1-1; no firm D call. There are 13 residues in the CDR3. Trimming cost V 4 bases and J 8 bases, with 14 bases left between them. Germline-derived CDR1 and CDR2 are MNHEY and SVGEGT. This CDR3 is CASSSVVWGEAFF. CDR3 coding DNA: TGTGCCAGCAGTTCGGTCGTCTGGGGAGAAGCTTTCTTT.

The rearrangement links TRBV5-1 to TRBJ2-1, with 11 bases that match TRBD2. CDR1 is SGHRS, CDR2 YFSETQ, per germline. Losses at the gene ends were 0 bases for V and 2 bases for J; bases not matched to a gene: 1. The CDR3 covers 16 residues. The CDR3 loop is CASSLASGGTYNEQFF. CDR3 sequence (DNA): TGCGCCAGCAGCTTGGCTAGCGGGGGGACCTACAATGAGCAGTTCTTC.

This clonotype was detected only a few times. V and J are TRBV6-2 or TRBV6-3 and TRBJ2-3; 7 bases are shared with TRBD1. Germline V CDR1 and CDR2: MNHEY, SVGEGT. The CDR3 runs to 16 residues. Trimming cost V 0 bases and J 2 bases; bases outside gene matches: 5. CDR3 nucleotides: TGTGCCAGCAGTTACTCGAGGGGGCTCGTCACAGATACGCAGTATTTT. Translation: CASSYSRGLVTDTQYF.

This clonotype was seen repeatedly, ten times or more. The rearrangement joins TRBV15 to TRBJ1-2; D remains ambiguous. Germline CDR1 LNHNV, CDR2 YYDKDF (reference sequence). V was clipped by 0 bases and J by 8 bases, with 13 bases between them. This CDR3 comprises 14 residues. The CDR3 nucleotides read TGTGCCACCAGCAGAGACTCCCAGAGAGCGGGCTACACCTTC. Its protein is CATSRDSQRAGYTF.

This clonotype was counted many times. The chain employs TRBV18 and TRBJ2-6; D unresolved. The CDR3 length is 16 residues. CDR1 KGHSH and CDR2 LQKENI come from the germline V gene. V was clipped by 1 base and J by 0 bases, with 7 bases between them. The DNA of the CDR3 is TGTGCCAGCTCACCACTTGACTCCTCTGGGGCCAACGTCCTGACTTTC. It encodes CASSPLDSSGANVLTF.

This chain connects TRBV6-1 to TRBJ2-1; D gene ambiguous. Germline assignment: CDR1 MNHNS and CDR2 SASEGT. This CDR3 is 15 amino acids long. Deletions cut 5 bases from V and 1 base from J, with 12 bases between. The CDR3 loop reads CASSKTRFSYNEQFF. The CDR3 DNA follows: TGTGCCAGCAGTAAGACTCGGTTTTCCTACAATGAGCAGTTCTTC.

This chain connects TRBV4-3 to TRBJ2-3, with D unclear. Per germline, CDR1 LGHNA and CDR2 YSLEER. This CDR3 contains 15 residues. The ends were cut back, 6 bases at V and 2 bases at J, with 15 bases in the middle. The CDR3 loop is CASRPVSGDTDTQYF. CDR3 in DNA: TGCGCCAGCAGGCCTGTGTCTGGGGACACAGATACGCAGTATTTT.

This clonotype was counted ten times or more. The rearrangement joins TRBV30 to TRBJ2-7; D possibly corresponds to TRBD2 (5 bases). The germline V gene has CDR1 GTSNPN and CDR2 SVGIG (reference sequence). CDR3 size: 12 residues. V was pared by 7 bases and J by 2 bases, with 12 bases between. CDR3 sequence reads: CASRDFTYEQYF. The CDR3 nucleotides are TGTGCCTCCCGGGATTTTACCTACGAGCAGTACTTC.

This clonotype was detected ten times or more. The genes are TRBV6-2 or TRBV6-3 and TRBJ1-5, with 9 positions matching TRBD1. Losses at the gene ends were 6 bases for V and 7 bases for J; bases not matched to a gene: 10. Germline CDR1 and CDR2: MNHEY and SVGEGT. The CDR3 runs to 15 residues. CDR3 amino acids: CASRPGTGLMQPQHF. The CDR3 DNA sequence: TGTGCCAGCAGACCCGGGACAGGGCTTATGCAGCCCCAGCATTTT.

This clonotype was seen only a few times. This chain connects TRBV28 to TRBJ1-6; D not resolved. This CDR3 region has 14 residues. V was pared by 3 bases and J by 10 bases, with 13 bases between. Germline loops: CDR1 MDHEN, CDR2 SYDVKM. The CDR3 sequence: CASSLSGVWSPLHF. The DNA of the CDR3 is TGTGCCAGCAGTTTGTCAGGAGTTTGGTCACCCCTCCACTTT.

This clonotype was detected many times. The gene calls are TRBV30 and TRBJ2-2; either TRBD1 or TRBD2 may supply D (5 bases each). Germline CDR1 is GTSNPN and CDR2 is SVGIG (reference sequence). The ends were cut back, 6 bases at V and 9 bases at J, with 20 bases in the middle. This CDR3 spans 14 amino acids. The CDR3 sequence: CACTGANTARELFF. In DNA form, the CDR3 reads TGTGCCTGCACCGGGGCCAATACCGCCCGGGAGCTGTTTTTT.

The chain links TRBV12-3 or TRBV12-4 to TRBJ2-3, with 7 bases matching TRBD1. V gave up 6 bases and J gave up 3 bases; unmatched junction bases: 6. The CDR3 length is 14 residues. This CDR3 is CASRLGQATDTQYF. The CDR3, as DNA: TGTGCCAGCAGACTAGGACAGGCAACAGATACGCAGTATTTT.

Concerning this clonotype: At one of its ends the junction is not consistent with the germline gene, which may arise from a read error. The chain carries TRBV28 and TRBJ1-6, with TRBD1 as a possible D gene (5 bases). Per the germline V gene, CDR1 is MDHEN and CDR2 is SYDVKM. The CDR3 length is 13 residues. The DNA for the CDR3 is TGTGCCAGCACATCGCAGGGAACTTCACCCCCCCACTTT. Translating it yields CASTSQGTSPPHF.

This clonotype was detected ten times or more. This sequence joins TRBV13 and TRBJ2-5, with D unclear. From germline, CDR1 is PRHDT and CDR2 FYEKMQ (reference sequence). The CDR3 spans 13 residues. The V and J ends lost 5 bases and 5 bases respectively, with 12 bases between them. CDR3 DNA sequence: TGTGCCAGCAGCCTCGAAGGGTTGGAGACCCAGTACTTC. Its protein is CASSLEGLETQYF.

The chain is built from TRBV19 and TRBJ1-1; 7 nucleotides agree with TRBD1. The CDR3 has 15 amino acids. Germline CDR1 and CDR2: LNHDA and SQIVND (reference sequence). Losses at the gene ends were 5 bases for V and 5 bases for J; bases not matched to a gene: 11. The CDR3: CASSLQGGRRTEAFF. CDR3 nucleotides: TGTGCCAGTAGTCTCCAGGGGGGAAGGAGGACTGAAGCTTTCTTT.

This clonotype has more than one count but fewer than ten. The chain carries TRBV19 and TRBJ2-1, with TRBD2 identical over 7 bases. The CDR3 covers 16 residues. The V and J ends lost 4 bases and 0 bases, in that order; junction bases with no gene match: 6. Germline CDR1 and CDR2: LNHDA and SQIVND (reference sequence). The CDR3 region has the DNA TGTGCCAGTAGTAACAAGGGGAGGGACTCCTACAATGAGCAGTTCTTC. The encoded protein is CASSNKGRDSYNEQFF.

This clonotype was found many times. The rearrangement links TRBV18 to TRBJ1-1, with D unclear. The CDR3 contains 15 residues. Germline CDR1 and CDR2: KGHSH and LQKENI. V was trimmed by 0 bases and J by 4 bases, leaving 12 bases between them. The CDR3 reads CASSPPLVSGTEAFF. The CDR3 bases are TGTGCCAGCTCACCACCTCTTGTGTCGGGCACTGAAGCTTTCTTT.

The sample holds many counts of this clonotype. This chain uses TRBV14 with TRBJ2-1; 12 nucleotides agree with TRBD2. In germline, CDR1 is SGHDN, CDR2 FVKESK. CDR3 length equals 17 residues. The V and J ends lost 4 bases and 4 bases, in that order; junction bases with no gene match: 8. The CDR3 DNA follows: TGTGCCAGCAGCCCCCGACTTCTAGCGGGAGGGTACAATGAGCAGTTCTTC. This sequence encodes CASSPRLLAGGYNEQFF.

The CDR3 region has the DNA TGTGCCACCAGCAGAGATTCTGGAGGGAGGGGCGGCCAGCCCCAGCATTTT. This gives the protein CATSRDSGGRGGQPQHF. The chain employs TRBV15 and TRBJ1-5, with a weak D call TRBD1 (5 bases). Per the germline V gene, CDR1 is LNHNV and CDR2 is YYDKDF (reference sequence). V lost 0 bases, J lost 7 bases, and 19 bases lay in between. CDR3 length equals 17 residues.

In its sample, this clonotype was seen a few times. The chain has TRBV29-1 and TRBJ2-5; TRBD1 is a possible D gene (6 bases). The CDR3 spans 14 residues. Germline V gene data show CDR1 as SQVTM and CDR2 as ANQGSEA. Between the trimmed V and J ends, which lost 7 bases and 4 bases, there was a span of 19 bases. CDR3: CSAAARTVAETQYF. In nucleotides, the CDR3 is TGCAGCGCTGCTGCCCGGACAGTAGCAGAGACCCAGTACTTC.

This clonotype was detected many times. The chain is built from TRBV6-1 and TRBJ2-5; 7 bases agree with TRBD1. Germline assignment: CDR1 MNHNS and CDR2 SASEGT. The CDR3 has 15 amino acids. The V gene end was trimmed by 3 bases and the J gene end by 1 base; junction bases not matched to a gene: 5. Here the CDR3 reads CASSDPGDSQETQYF. The CDR3 DNA sequence: TGTGCCAGCAGTGACCCCGGGGACAGCCAAGAGACCCAGTACTTC.

At least ten counts were recorded for this clonotype. The chain employs TRBV11-2 and TRBJ2-7; D is possibly TRBD1 or TRBD2 (6 bases each). CDR1 is SGHAT, CDR2 FQNNGV, per germline. The CDR3 is 17 residues long. V was pared by 3 bases and J by 1 base, with 19 bases between. The CDR3 sequence: CASSLRGRPPSSYEQYF. The CDR3 nucleotides are TGTGCCAGCAGCTTGAGGGGGAGGCCGCCTTCTTCCTACGAGCAGTACTTC.

The chain recombines TRBV4-3 with TRBJ2-7; a possible D gene is TRBD1 (5 bases). CDR3 length: 13 amino acids. Germline lookup yields CDR1 LGHNA and CDR2 YSLEER. Trimming left V 1 base short and J 4 bases short, with 8 bases between. CDR3 amino acids: CASSQGRAYEQYF. CDR3 bases: TGCGCCAGCAGCCAAGGCAGGGCGTACGAGCAGTACTTC.

The chain employs TRBV6-6 and TRBJ2-2, with 7 bases matching TRBD1. V was pared by 0 bases and J by 6 bases, with 7 bases of the junction left unmatched. In germline, CDR1 is MNHNY, CDR2 SVGAGI (reference sequence). The CDR3 runs to 16 residues. CDR3 region: CASSYSVTGRSGELFF. The CDR3 bases are TGTGCCAGCAGTTACTCGGTGACAGGGCGGTCCGGGGAGCTGTTTTTT.

This clonotype showed up many times. The chain is built from TRBV7-9 and TRBJ2-7, with D unresolved. V was cut by 5 bases and J by 2 bases, with 10 bases left in between. Germline CDR1 and CDR2: SEHNR and FQNEAQ (reference sequence). This CDR3 contains 13 residues. CDR3 region: CASSRGAPYEQYF. For the CDR3, the DNA is TGTGCCAGCAGCAGAGGAGCCCCCTACGAGCAGTACTTC. The full variable domain, its missing parts supplied by reference TRBV7-9 and TRBJ2-7, is DTGVSQNPRHKITKRGQNVTFRCDPISEHNRLYWYRQTLGQGPEFLTYFQNEAQLEKSRLLSDRFSAERPKGSFSTLEIQRTEQGDSAMYLCASSRGAPYEQYFGPGTRLTVT.

The V and J genes are TRBV7-8 and TRBJ1-2, with 9 bases aligning to TRBD1. The CDR3 totals 15 residues. Germline trimming cut 4 bases from V and 5 bases from J; bases unmatched to any gene: 8. The germline gives CDR1 SGHVS, CDR2 FQNEAQ. The CDR3 loop reads CASSYSGTGLYGYTF. In DNA, the CDR3 is TGTGCCAGCAGCTACTCCGGGACAGGGCTTTATGGCTACACCTTC.